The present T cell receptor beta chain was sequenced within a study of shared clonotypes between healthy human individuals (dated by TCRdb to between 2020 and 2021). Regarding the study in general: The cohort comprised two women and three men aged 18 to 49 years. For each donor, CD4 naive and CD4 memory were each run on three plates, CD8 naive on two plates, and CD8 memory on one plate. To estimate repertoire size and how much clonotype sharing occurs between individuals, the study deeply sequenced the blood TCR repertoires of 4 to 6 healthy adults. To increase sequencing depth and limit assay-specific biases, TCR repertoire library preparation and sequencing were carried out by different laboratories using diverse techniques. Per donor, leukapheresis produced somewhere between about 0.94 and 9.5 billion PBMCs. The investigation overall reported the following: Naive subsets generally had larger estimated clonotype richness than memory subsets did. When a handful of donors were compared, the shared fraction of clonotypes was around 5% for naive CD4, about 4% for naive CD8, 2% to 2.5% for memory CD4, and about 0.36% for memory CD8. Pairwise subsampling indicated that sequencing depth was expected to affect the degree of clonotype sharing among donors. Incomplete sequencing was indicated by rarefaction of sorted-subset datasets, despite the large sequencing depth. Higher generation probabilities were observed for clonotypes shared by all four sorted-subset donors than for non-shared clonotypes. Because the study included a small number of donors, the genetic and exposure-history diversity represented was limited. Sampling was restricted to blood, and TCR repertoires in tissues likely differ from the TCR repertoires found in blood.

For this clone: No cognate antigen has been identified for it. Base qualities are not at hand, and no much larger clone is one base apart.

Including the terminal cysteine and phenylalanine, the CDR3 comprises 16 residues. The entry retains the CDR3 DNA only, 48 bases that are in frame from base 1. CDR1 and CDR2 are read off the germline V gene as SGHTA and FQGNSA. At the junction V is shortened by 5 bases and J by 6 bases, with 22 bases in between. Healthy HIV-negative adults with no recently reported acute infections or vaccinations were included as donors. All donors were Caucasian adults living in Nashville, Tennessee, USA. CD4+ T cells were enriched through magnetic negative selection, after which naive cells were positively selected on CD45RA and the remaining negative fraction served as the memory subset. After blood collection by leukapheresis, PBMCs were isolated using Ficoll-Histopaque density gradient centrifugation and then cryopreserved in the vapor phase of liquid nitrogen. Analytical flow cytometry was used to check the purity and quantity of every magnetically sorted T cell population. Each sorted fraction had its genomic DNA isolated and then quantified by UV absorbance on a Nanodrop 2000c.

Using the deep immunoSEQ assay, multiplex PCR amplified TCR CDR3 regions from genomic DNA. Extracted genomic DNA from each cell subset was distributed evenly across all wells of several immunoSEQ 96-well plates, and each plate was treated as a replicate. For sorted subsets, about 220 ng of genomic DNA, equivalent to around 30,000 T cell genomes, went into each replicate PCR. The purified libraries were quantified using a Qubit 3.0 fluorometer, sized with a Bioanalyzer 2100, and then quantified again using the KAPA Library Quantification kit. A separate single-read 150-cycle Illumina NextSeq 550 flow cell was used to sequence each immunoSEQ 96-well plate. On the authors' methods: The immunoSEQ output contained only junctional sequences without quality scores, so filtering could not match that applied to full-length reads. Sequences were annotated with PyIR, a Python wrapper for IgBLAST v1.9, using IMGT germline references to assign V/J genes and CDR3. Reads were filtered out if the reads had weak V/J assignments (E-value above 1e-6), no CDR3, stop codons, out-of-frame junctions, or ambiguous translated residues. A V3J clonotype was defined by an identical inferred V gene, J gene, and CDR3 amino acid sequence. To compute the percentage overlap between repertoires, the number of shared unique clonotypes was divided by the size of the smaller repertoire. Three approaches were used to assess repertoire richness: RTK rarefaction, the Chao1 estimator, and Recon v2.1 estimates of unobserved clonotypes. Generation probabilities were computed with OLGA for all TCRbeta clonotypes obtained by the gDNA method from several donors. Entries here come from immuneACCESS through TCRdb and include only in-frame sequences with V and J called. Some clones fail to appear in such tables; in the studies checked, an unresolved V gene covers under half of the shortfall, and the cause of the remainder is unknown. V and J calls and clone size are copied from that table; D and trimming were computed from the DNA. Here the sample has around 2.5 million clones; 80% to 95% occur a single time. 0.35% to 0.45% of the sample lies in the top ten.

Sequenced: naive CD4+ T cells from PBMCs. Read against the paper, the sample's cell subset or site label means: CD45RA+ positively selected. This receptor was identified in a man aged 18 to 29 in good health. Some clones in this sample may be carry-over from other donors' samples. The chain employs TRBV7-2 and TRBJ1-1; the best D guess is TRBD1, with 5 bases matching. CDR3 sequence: CASSPPRGDFSPEAFF. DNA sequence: TGTGCCAGCAGCCCACCCCGGGGGGACTTCTCCCCTGAAGCTTTCTTT.